The next 30 T cell receptor beta chains were all read from a single sample in a study of blood T cell repertoires in COVID-19. Profiled with immunoSEQ multiplex PCR; TCRdb holds only in-frame clones, not every one. The data hold about 40,000 clones, with 80% to 90% observed a single time. Sequenced: peripheral blood. These receptors all stem from a man between 70 and 80 years old with active COVID-19.

V and J are TRBV19 and TRBJ2-6; TRBD2 is a possible D gene (6 bases). V dropped 7 bases and J dropped 0 bases, with 13 bases sitting between them. There are 16 residues in the CDR3. CDR1 and CDR2 from the germline V gene are LNHDA and SQIVND (reference sequence). The CDR3 coding sequence is TGTGCCAGTAATCTGGACGGGAGCTCTGGGGCCAACGTCCTGACTTTC. It yields the protein CASNLDGSSGANVLTF. The complete variable domain, with remaining parts taken from reference TRBV19 and TRBJ2-6, reads DGGITQSPKYLFRKEGQNVTLSCEQNLNHDAMYWYRQDPGQGLRLIYYSQIVNDFQKGDIAEGYSVSREKKESFPLTVTSAQKNPTAFYLCASNLDGSSGANVLTFGAGSRLTVL.

The CDR3 sequence is CASTYQRQDPNYGYTF. The CDR3 coding sequence is TGTGCCAGCACCTATCAAAGACAGGACCCTAACTATGGCTACACCTTC. V and J are TRBV2 and TRBJ1-2, with a tentative D call TRBD1 (6 bases). The CDR3 loop spans 16 amino acids. The germline V and J ends were trimmed by 7 bases and 0 bases, with 18 bases remaining between them. In germline, CDR1 is SNHLY, CDR2 FYNNEI.

This chain links TRBV19 with TRBJ2-2, with D unresolved. The CDR3 runs 16 residues. Germline CDR1 LNHDA, CDR2 SQIVND (reference sequence). V was cut by 7 bases and J by 1 base, with 16 bases left in between. The CDR3 loop reads CASISLEKMNTGELFF. The CDR3, as DNA: TGTGCCAGTATTTCGCTGGAGAAGATGAACACCGGGGAGCTGTTTTTT.

This chain joins TRBV14 and TRBJ1-2; 7 bases align to TRBD1. This CDR3 region has 15 residues. Unmatched junction bases numbered 3, after V lost 2 bases and J lost 0 bases. Looked up from germline, CDR1 is SGHDN and CDR2 is FVKESK. The CDR3 DNA reads TGTGCCAGCAGCCAAAGACAGGGAGCTAACTATGGCTACACCTTC. Protein sequence: CASSQRQGANYGYTF.

V is TRBV29-1 and J is TRBJ2-5; TRBD1 matches 9 bases. The CDR3 covers 15 residues. Germline V gives CDR1 SQVTM, CDR2 ANQGSEA. The V segment lost 4 bases and the J segment 7 bases; nucleotides outside the gene matches: 13. For the CDR3, the DNA is TGCAGCGTTGGGGGAGGACAGGGGAAGGTATGGACCCAGTACTTC. This sequence encodes CSVGGGQGKVWTQYF.

The rearrangement links TRBV19 to TRBJ2-6; 7 bases line up with TRBD1. The J segment lost 4 bases and the V segment lost 2 bases, leaving 2 bases of the junction unmatched. The CDR3 spans 15 residues. Germline V gives CDR1 LNHDA, CDR2 SQIVND (reference sequence). The CDR3 DNA is TGTGCCAGTAGTATAAGGGGGCCCGGGGCCAACGTCCTGACTTTC. Its protein product is CASSIRGPGANVLTF.

The chain has TRBV5-5 and TRBJ2-5; the D is unclear. With 2 bases removed from V and 4 bases from J, the gap between germline ends came to 15 bases. In germline, CDR1 is SGHKS, CDR2 YYEKEE (reference sequence). The CDR3 has 15 residues. CDR3 bases: TGTGCCAGCAGCTTAGGTGTCCTCCCGGGAGAGACCCAGTACTTC. It translates to CASSLGVLPGETQYF.

This chain links TRBV4-1 with TRBJ2-5; D possibly corresponds to TRBD2 (5 bases). This CDR3 has 15 amino acids. Looked up from germline, CDR1 is MGHRA and CDR2 is YSYEKL. Deletions cut 6 bases from V and 2 bases from J, with 16 bases between. The CDR3 DNA follows: TGCGCCAGCAGGAGGGTAGGAGCGGAGCAAGAGACCCAGTACTTC. This codes for CASRRVGAEQETQYF.

The rearrangement links TRBV6-2 or TRBV6-3 to TRBJ2-6; D perhaps matches TRBD2 (5 bases). Trimming stripped 2 bases from V and 6 bases from J, with 11 bases between. Germline V gene data show CDR1 as MNHEY and CDR2 as SVGEGT. The length of the CDR3 is 15 residues. In DNA form, the CDR3 reads TGTGCCAGCAGTTACCTGGCGAGGGCGGCCAACGTCCTGACTTTC. This encodes CASSYLARAANVLTF.

This clone was recorded a few times. The chain has TRBV7-9 and TRBJ1-2, with no clear D. With 3 bases removed from V and 2 bases from J, the gap between germline ends came to 13 bases. The CDR3 is made up of 15 amino acids. Germline V gene lookup returns CDR1 SEHNR and CDR2 FQNEAQ (reference sequence). Written as DNA, the CDR3 is TGTGCCAGCAGCTTGGGTGTGTGGGAGAACTATGGCTACACCTTC. As protein: CASSLGVWENYGYTF.

Here the CDR3 DNA reads TGTGCCAGCATTGTGGGACTAGCGGGGTCCTACAATGAGCAGTTCTTC. Amino acid sequence: CASIVGLAGSYNEQFF. The chain links TRBV28 to TRBJ2-1; 13 nucleotides match TRBD2. Trimming at V came to 7 bases and at J to 1 base, leaving 4 bases not matched to a gene. Germline V gene data show CDR1 as MDHEN and CDR2 as SYDVKM. The CDR3 is made up of 16 amino acids.

This chain links TRBV14 with TRBJ2-1, with D hard to call. V was shortened by 7 bases and J by 0 bases, with 10 bases between the two germline ends. Germline loops: CDR1 SGHDN, CDR2 FVKESK. The CDR3 runs to 14 residues. CDR3 sequence reads: CASNPSGSYNEQFF. CDR3 bases: TGTGCCAGCAACCCCTCGGGCTCCTACAATGAGCAGTTCTTC.

The rearrangement uses TRBV5-6 and TRBJ1-2, with 8 bases that match TRBD1. CDR3 length equals 13 residues. CDR1 is SGHDT, CDR2 YYEEEE, per germline. Trimming removed 6 bases from V and 2 bases from J; junction bases left unmatched: 3. The CDR3 DNA is TGTGCCAGCAAGACAGGGGTGAACTATGGCTACACCTTC. Its protein is CASKTGVNYGYTF.

The V call is TRBV9, the J call TRBJ2-7; 8 positions match TRBD1. Per the germline V gene, CDR1 is SGDLS and CDR2 is YYNGEE. V shed 0 bases and J 3 bases; nucleotides not matched to a gene: 2. The CDR3 is 14 residues long. The CDR3 sequence: CASSVEQGDYEQYF. As DNA, the CDR3 is TGTGCCAGCAGCGTAGAACAGGGGGACTACGAGCAGTACTTC.

The genes are TRBV5-1 and TRBJ1-2, with 8 bases identical to TRBD1. V gave up 2 bases and J gave up 3 bases; unmatched junction bases: 3. CDR1 is SGHRS, CDR2 YFSETQ, per germline. This CDR3 has 14 amino acids. DNA of the CDR3: TGCGCCAGCAGCTTTTCGACAGGGGACTATGGCTACACCTTC. This sequence encodes CASSFSTGDYGYTF.

The V and J genes are TRBV7-2 and TRBJ1-5, with D possibly being TRBD1 (5 bases). Between the trimmed V and J ends, which lost 1 base and 4 bases, there was a span of 11 bases. The germline gives CDR1 SGHTA, CDR2 FQGNSA. The CDR3 covers 15 residues. For the CDR3, the DNA is TGTGCCAGCAGCTTAGGACAGCCGTTAAATCAGCCCCAGCATTTT. Its translation is CASSLGQPLNQPQHF. The full variable domain, rest sourced from reference TRBV7-2 and TRBJ1-5, is GAGVSQSPSNKVTEKGKDVELRCDPISGHTALYWYRQSLGQGLEFLIYFQGNSAPDKSGLPSDRFSAERTGGSVSTLTIQRTQQEDSAVYLCASSLGQPLNQPQHFGDGTRLSIL.

This chain connects TRBV7-9 to TRBJ2-7, with D possibly matching TRBD1 (6 bases). CDR1 is SEHNR and CDR2 is FQNEAQ in the germline V gene (reference sequence). Deletions cut 5 bases from V and 2 bases from J, with 13 bases between. This CDR3 is built from 14 residues. The CDR3 sequence is CASSVATGPYEQYF. CDR3 coding DNA: TGTGCCAGCAGCGTGGCAACAGGGCCCTACGAGCAGTACTTC.

This clone was seen more than once but under ten times. V is TRBV4-2 and J is TRBJ2-5, with 7 positions matching TRBD1. J was trimmed by 3 bases and V by 1 base; bases with no gene match: 11. CDR1 is LGHNA, CDR2 YNFKEQ, per germline. The CDR3 is made up of 17 amino acids. This chain's CDR3 is CASSQGLTGRREETQYF. DNA of the CDR3: TGTGCCAGCAGCCAAGGACTGACAGGGCGAAGGGAAGAGACCCAGTACTTC.

The J gene is TRBJ1-1, the V gene TRBV6-9; TRBD1 agrees at 7 bases. V was pared by 8 bases and J by 4 bases, with 19 bases of the junction left unmatched. The CDR3 loop spans 17 amino acids. CDR1 MNHGY and CDR2 SVAAGI come from the germline V gene. For the CDR3, the DNA is TGTGCCAGCCCTCCTCGAGACAGGGTCAGTTTGTGCACTGAAGCTTTCTTT. Translated, it gives CASPPRDRVSLCTEAFF.

This chain connects TRBV5-1 to TRBJ2-7; possible D gene TRBD2, 6 bases. The V and J ends lost 2 bases and 7 bases respectively, with 10 bases between them. Germline CDR1 and CDR2: SGHRS and YFSETQ. The CDR3 extends over 12 amino acids. CDR3 loop: CASSLLAGEQYF. DNA for the CDR3: TGCGCCAGCAGCTTACTAGCTGGGGAGCAGTACTTC.

This rearrangement joins TRBV4-1 to TRBJ2-2, with D perhaps TRBD2 (6 bases). V was cut by 0 bases and J by 5 bases, with 16 bases left in between. Germline V lookup: CDR1 MGHRA, CDR2 YSYEKL. This CDR3 contains 17 residues. The CDR3 region is CASSQDPGLGGTGELFF. CDR3 DNA sequence: TGCGCCAGCAGCCAAGACCCTGGACTGGGGGGAACCGGGGAGCTGTTTTTT.

This sequence joins TRBV6-1 and TRBJ2-1; maybe TRBD2 (5 bases). This CDR3 contains 16 residues. The V gene lost 4 bases and the J gene lost 5 bases, with 18 bases spanning the gap. Germline V CDR1 and CDR2: MNHNS, SASEGT. The CDR3 sequence: CASSAPASSFHNEQFF. In DNA form, the CDR3 reads TGTGCCAGCAGTGCCCCCGCTAGCTCTTTCCACAATGAGCAGTTCTTC.

The V gene is TRBV6-4, the J gene TRBJ2-7, with TRBD2 identical over 11 bases. The ends lost 2 bases at V and 3 bases at J; junction bases unmatched: 3. This CDR3 is 15 amino acids long. The V gene's germline CDR1 is MRHNA and CDR2 SNTAGT. CDR3 in amino acids: CASSDGTSGLYEQYF. The CDR3 region has the DNA TGTGCCAGCAGTGACGGGACTAGCGGACTCTACGAGCAGTACTTC.

The gene calls are TRBV11-2 and TRBJ1-2; D is possibly TRBD1 (5 bases). Per the germline V gene, CDR1 is SGHAT and CDR2 is FQNNGV. Trimming took 3 bases from V and 4 from J, leaving 6 bases between them. There are 12 residues in the CDR3. The CDR3 DNA reads TGTGCCAGCAGCTTCGGGGGCTATGGCTACACCTTC. This translates into CASSFGGYGYTF.

This rearrangement joins TRBV29-1 to TRBJ2-7; D is unresolved. The CDR3 runs to 14 residues. Germline values: CDR1 SQVTM, CDR2 ANQGSEA. The V gene lost 1 base and the J gene lost 1 base, with 11 bases spanning the gap. In DNA form, the CDR3 reads TGCAGCGTTGAAGGCGGAGACTTTTCCTACGAGCAGTACTTC. It translates to CSVEGGDFSYEQYF.

V gene TRBV3-1 (or the pseudogene TRBV3-2) combines with J gene TRBJ2-1; D is undetermined. V was trimmed by 0 bases and J by 9 bases, leaving 12 bases between them. The germline V gene has CDR1 LGHDT and CDR2 YNNKEL (reference sequence). The CDR3 has 14 amino acids. DNA for the CDR3: TGTGCCAGCAGCCAAGATATAAGTGCCGGTGAGCAGTTCTTC. Translation gives CASSQDISAGEQFF.

The gene calls are TRBV19 and TRBJ1-5; TRBD1 matches at 7 bases. The CDR3 extends over 15 amino acids. With V trimmed by 7 bases and J by 0 bases, 6 bases remained unmatched. Germline V CDR1 and CDR2: LNHDA, SQIVND (reference sequence). CDR3 sequence: CASTQGPHSNQPQHF. CDR3 nucleotide sequence: TGTGCCAGTACACAGGGGCCCCATAGCAATCAGCCCCAGCATTTT.

The chain has TRBV2 and TRBJ2-7; 9 bases agree with TRBD1. Trimming took 4 bases from V and 0 from J; bases not matched to a gene: 4. This CDR3 region has 15 residues. The germline CDR1 and CDR2 sequences are SNHLY and FYNNEI. The CDR3 sequence is CASSGDRVSSYEQYF. In DNA, the CDR3 is TGTGCCAGCAGTGGGGACAGGGTAAGCTCCTACGAGCAGTACTTC.

This chain joins TRBV7-3 and TRBJ2-3; D remains ambiguous. The V gene's germline CDR1 is SGHTA and CDR2 FQGTGA. The V and J ends lost 5 bases and 3 bases respectively, with 12 bases between them. CDR3 size: 14 residues. The CDR3 here is CASSPTPLTDTQYF. In DNA, the CDR3 is TGTGCCAGCAGCCCAACGCCCCTAACAGATACGCAGTATTTT.

This sequence joins TRBV4-2 and TRBJ2-5, with TRBD1 matching over 7 bases. From germline, CDR1 is LGHNA and CDR2 YNFKEQ. The CDR3 has 15 amino acids. Losses at the gene ends were 3 bases for V and 5 bases for J; bases not matched to a gene: 9. CDR3 sequence (DNA): TGTGCCAGCAGCCAGGATACAGGGGAAGGGGAGACCCAGTACTTC. As protein: CASSQDTGEGETQYF.